This paragraph covers one TCR beta chain sequence. The data originate from a study of CD8+ T cells in alopecia areata. Germline V CDR1 and CDR2: SGHRS, YFSETQ. The CDR3 runs to 14 residues. The trim removed 4 bases at V and 9 bases at J, leaving 8 bases unmatched. Described treatment: oral pan-JAK inhibitor, 5-10 mg twice daily. Extraction and reverse transcription of RNA yielded cDNA as the sequencing template. Profiling relied on immunoSEQ multiplex PCR, and the TCRdb table lists in-frame clones only, not all of them. The sample gives fewer than 250,000 clones, 50% to 60% of which show up once; approximately 0.7% is in the top ten.

The material sequenced was CD4+ T cells sorted from blood, taken at week 4, from a patient treated with tofacitinib. This sequence joins TRBV5-1 and TRBJ2-3; 10 bases are shared with TRBD1. The clonotype comes from a human donor with alopecia areata. DNA for the CDR3: TGCGCCAGCAGCAGGACAGGGGGAACCGAAACGCAGTATTTT. This translates into CASSRTGGTETQYF.